The 18 T cell receptor beta chains in this list originate from one sample, sequenced in a study of T-cell memory formation after mild COVID-19. In TCRdb, the 5' RACE reads were re-called with MiXCR into one record per CDR3 protein. There are around 250,000 distinct CDR3 sequences in the sample; 15% occur only once, and 2.1% lies in the top ten. Input material: PBMCs or a T cell subset sorted from them (not recorded which). These receptors were obtained from an adult woman who had mild COVID-19 (a few samples of this study predate the infection). Cell type and time point are not known.

There are a few counts of this clonotype. The rearrangement uses TRBV30 and TRBJ1-4; D might be TRBD1 (5 bases). The germline gives CDR1 GTSNPN, CDR2 SVGIG (reference sequence). The CDR3 is made up of 14 amino acids. Deletions cut 4 bases from V and 5 bases from J, with 14 bases between. CDR3 in amino acids: CAWNGANMNEKLFF. CDR3 coding DNA: TGTGCCTGGAACGGGGCCAACATGAATGAAAAACTGTTTTTT. The full variable domain, completed using reference TRBV30 and TRBJ1-4, is SQTIHQWPATLVQPVGSPLSLECTVEGTSNPNLYWYRQAAGRGLQLLFYSVGIGQISSEVPQNLSASRPQDRQFILSSKKLLLSDSGFYLCAWNGANMNEKLFFGSGTQLSVL.

This clonotype was observed a handful of times. This chain uses TRBV5-5 with TRBJ2-3; D may be TRBD1 or TRBD2 (5 bases each). This CDR3 contains 13 residues. CDR1 and CDR2 (germline): SGHKS, YYEKEE (reference sequence). Trimming removed 4 bases at V and 2 bases at J, with 8 bases between. CDR3 DNA sequence: TGTGCCAGCAGCGGGGGACCCACAGATACGCAGTATTTT. This encodes CASSGGPTDTQYF.

The sample holds a few counts of this clonotype. This rearrangement joins TRBV12-3 or TRBV12-4 to TRBJ1-5; no reliable D call. Trimming removed 7 bases at V and 1 base at J, with 8 bases between. CDR3 length: 13 residues. DNA of the CDR3: TGTGCCAGCAAATTAGGCAGCAATCAGCCCCAGCATTTT. Encoded protein: CASKLGSNQPQHF.

The rearrangement joins TRBV11-2 to TRBJ1-1; D might be TRBD1 (5 bases). CDR1 is SGHAT and CDR2 is FQNNGV in the germline V gene. The length of the CDR3 is 15 residues. Trimming stripped 4 bases from V and 5 bases from J, with 17 bases between. The CDR3 DNA is TGTGCCAGCAGCTCCCGCGGAGGGGAGAAAACTGAAGCTTTCTTT. This codes for CASSSRGGEKTEAFF.

The V gene is TRBV5-6, the J gene TRBJ1-1, with D hard to call. Between the trimmed V and J ends, which lost 0 bases and 5 bases, there was a span of 11 bases. The V gene's germline CDR1 is SGHDT and CDR2 YYEEEE. There are 14 residues in the CDR3. CDR3 sequence (DNA): TGTGCCAGCAGCTTGGAATGGAGGAGGACTGAAGCTTTCTTT. Its translation: CASSLEWRRTEAFF.

The V gene is TRBV18, the J gene TRBJ2-5; maybe TRBD2 (5 bases). Between the trimmed V and J ends, which lost 2 bases and 5 bases, there was a span of 12 bases. The CDR3 spans 14 residues. Germline CDR1 is KGHSH and CDR2 is LQKENI. CDR3 residues: CASSPSGRRETQYF. The CDR3 DNA follows: TGTGCCAGCTCACCATCCGGCAGGAGGGAGACCCAGTACTTC.

This clonotype was recorded at least ten times. The V and J genes are TRBV5-5 and TRBJ2-5; D remains ambiguous. CDR1 and CDR2 from the germline V gene are SGHKS and YYEKEE (reference sequence). The V and J ends lost 10 bases and 7 bases respectively, with 23 bases between them. The CDR3 has 14 residues. The CDR3 DNA follows: TGTGCCTCTGACCCGGGCAGGTCATTAGGGACCCAGTACTTC. Translated: CASDPGRSLGTQYF.

This chain connects TRBV25-1 to TRBJ2-3; no reliable D call. CDR3 length: 13 residues. Germline CDR1 MGHDK, CDR2 SYGVNS. V was pared by 3 bases and J by 3 bases, with 7 bases between. CDR3 sequence (DNA): TGTGCCAGCAGTGATTCTCGGACAGATACGCAGTATTTT. Protein sequence: CASSDSRTDTQYF.

The genes are TRBV25-1 and TRBJ1-2, with D tentatively TRBD1 (6 bases). This CDR3 is 17 amino acids long. Per germline, CDR1 MGHDK and CDR2 SYGVNS. With 4 bases removed from V and 4 bases from J, the gap between germline ends came to 22 bases. The CDR3 DNA reads as TGTGCCAGCAGTGTGTCCGGGGGGCAGGGTCGGCGCTATGGCTACACCTTC. Translated, it gives CASSVSGGQGRRYGYTF.

The V gene is TRBV7-2, the J gene TRBJ1-2; D gene unclear. The germline V and J ends were trimmed by 3 bases and 8 bases, with 10 bases remaining between them. CDR3 length equals 12 residues. Germline V gene lookup returns CDR1 SGHTA and CDR2 FQGNSA. The CDR3 here is CASSFRQGGYTF. DNA of the CDR3: TGTGCCAGCAGCTTCCGACAAGGGGGCTACACCTTC. The full variable domain, in which reference TRBV7-2 and TRBJ1-2 provide the parts outside the CDR3, is GAGVSQSPSNKVTEKGKDVELRCDPISGHTALYWYRQSLGQGLEFLIYFQGNSAPDKSGLPSDRFSAERTGGSVSTLTIQRTQQEDSAVYLCASSFRQGGYTFGSGTRLTVV.

This clonotype has more than one count but fewer than ten. This sequence joins TRBV5-1 and TRBJ2-1; D perhaps matches TRBD2 (6 bases). The CDR3 runs 14 residues. The V end lost 5 bases, the J end lost 2 bases, and 11 bases lay between the germline ends. CDR1 SGHRS and CDR2 YFSETQ come from the germline V gene. The CDR3 nucleotides read TGCGCCAGCAGGGCGGGAAGGCCCTACAATGAGCAGTTCTTC. It yields the protein CASRAGRPYNEQFF.

This clonotype has only a few counts. The chain is built from TRBV7-2 and TRBJ2-7; 11 bases are shared with TRBD2. The CDR3 is 14 residues long. Looked up from germline, CDR1 is SGHTA and CDR2 is FQGNSA. Trimming at V came to 5 bases and at J to 7 bases, leaving 7 bases not matched to a gene. CDR3: CASSPSRLAGEQYF. CDR3 nucleotide sequence: TGTGCCAGCAGCCCCTCAAGACTAGCGGGGGAGCAGTACTTC.

V usage is TRBV12-3 or TRBV12-4 and J usage is TRBJ2-7, with 7 bases aligning to TRBD2. V lost 3 bases, J lost 2 bases, and 4 bases stayed unmatched. This CDR3 comprises 14 residues. The CDR3 nucleotides read TGTGCCAGCAGTTTTCACGGGAGGCCCTACGAGCAGTACTTC. Translated, it gives CASSFHGRPYEQYF.

This clonotype appeared a few times. V and J are TRBV5-1 and TRBJ1-1, with TRBD1 matching 7 bases. Germline V gene lookup returns CDR1 SGHRS and CDR2 YFSETQ. The CDR3 contains 16 residues. The ends lost 0 bases at V and 0 bases at J; junction bases unmatched: 5. CDR3 sequence: CASSLAGGQLNTEAFF. Written as DNA, the CDR3 is TGCGCCAGCAGCTTGGCAGGGGGACAGTTGAACACTGAAGCTTTCTTT.

This clonotype occurred a few times. This chain joins TRBV6-5 and TRBJ1-1; D gene ambiguous. CDR3 length: 16 residues. The V gene's germline CDR1 is MNHEY and CDR2 SVGAGI. With 0 bases removed from V and 1 base from J, the gap between germline ends came to 12 bases. In DNA form, the CDR3 reads TGTGCCAGCAGTTACTCCTTCGGGCGGGAGAACACTGAAGCTTTCTTT. Translation gives CASSYSFGRENTEAFF.

Many counts were recorded for this clonotype. The CDR3 loop is CASSLGTGYQETQYF. In DNA, the CDR3 is TGTGCCAGCAGCCTCGGGACAGGGTACCAAGAGACCCAGTACTTC. The V gene is TRBV7-7, the J gene TRBJ2-5, with 9 bases that match TRBD1. V gave up 5 bases and J gave up 0 bases; unmatched junction bases: 4. The V gene's germline CDR1 is SSHAT and CDR2 FNYEAQ (reference sequence). The CDR3 covers 15 residues.

V gene TRBV20-1 combines with J gene TRBJ2-1, with 8 bases aligning to TRBD2. This CDR3 comprises 14 residues. V gave up 5 bases and J gave up 4 bases; unmatched junction bases: 7. From germline, CDR1 is DFQATT and CDR2 SNEGSKA (reference sequence). CDR3 coding DNA: TGCAGTGCTCAGCGGGGGAATGGGTACAATGAGCAGTTCTTC. It codes for CSAQRGNGYNEQFF.

The V call is TRBV6-5, the J call TRBJ2-2, with 7 bases lining up with TRBD1. The CDR3 contains 19 residues. Unmatched junction bases numbered 22, after V lost 8 bases and J lost 4 bases. Germline values: CDR1 MNHEY, CDR2 SVGAGI. CDR3 coding DNA: TGTGCCAGCCGTGACTACCGGTCTTCACAGGGGCGAAGCACCGGGGAGCTGTTTTTT. This encodes CASRDYRSSQGRSTGELFF.